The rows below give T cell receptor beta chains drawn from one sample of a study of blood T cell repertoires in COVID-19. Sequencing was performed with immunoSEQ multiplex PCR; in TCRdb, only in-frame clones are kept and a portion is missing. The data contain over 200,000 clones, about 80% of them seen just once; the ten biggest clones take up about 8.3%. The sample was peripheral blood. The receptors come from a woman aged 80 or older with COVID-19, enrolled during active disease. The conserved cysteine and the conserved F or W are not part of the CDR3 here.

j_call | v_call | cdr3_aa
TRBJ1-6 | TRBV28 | ASSLPRDRGRSPLH
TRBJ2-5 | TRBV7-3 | ASSRQGGETQY
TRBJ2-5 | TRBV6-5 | ASRNPDRGEAQY
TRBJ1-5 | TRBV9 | ASSPTGTGVQPQH
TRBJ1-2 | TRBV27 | ASSLTPFSGGIGGYT
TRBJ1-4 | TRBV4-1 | ASNTAGGGEEKLF
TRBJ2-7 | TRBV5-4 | ASSLAGGEAYEQY
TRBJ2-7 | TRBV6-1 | ASSRSSYEQY
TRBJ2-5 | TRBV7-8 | ASTPGPLETQY
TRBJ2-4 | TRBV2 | ASSSRQIVAKNIQY
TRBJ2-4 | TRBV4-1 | ASSQDTGLPVQY
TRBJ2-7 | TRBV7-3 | ASPSRAYEQY
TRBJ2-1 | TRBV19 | ASSTPDRGNEQF
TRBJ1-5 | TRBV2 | ASSFGQGFDQPQH
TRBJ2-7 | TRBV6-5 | ASSSVGLAVYEQY
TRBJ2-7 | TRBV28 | ASSPGKLGEQY
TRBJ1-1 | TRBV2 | ASAGQGPEAF
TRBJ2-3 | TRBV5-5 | ASSLQPPGTGVDTQY
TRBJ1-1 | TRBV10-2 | ASSEYGNTEAF
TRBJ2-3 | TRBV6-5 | ASSTDGGGTDTQY
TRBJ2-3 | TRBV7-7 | ASSLLTGVRGDTQY
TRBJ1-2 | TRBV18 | ASSPNWGQEVHYT